What follows is one TCR beta chain and its context. This specimen belongs to a study of blood T cell repertoires in COVID-19. The overall study: The origin of the acute and convalescent COVID-19 samples was the United States, Italy and Spain. PBMCs, B-cell-depleted T cells, or T cells provided the cDNA or gDNA that made up the material.

The protocol was immunoSEQ multiplex PCR, while the TCRdb copy is restricted to in-frame clones and leaves out a portion. The sample has around 50,000 clones; approximately 88% are singletons. Germline V gives CDR1 SQVTM, CDR2 ANQGSEA. V shed 6 bases, J shed 5 bases, and the junction held 4 bases outside the gene matches. The CDR3 covers 12 residues. The receptor comes from a human donor in a cohort sampled during active COVID-19. Material for sequencing was peripheral blood. V and J are TRBV29-1 and TRBJ2-1, with 7 bases that match TRBD1. The CDR3: CSVRTGNNEQFF. In DNA form, the CDR3 reads TGCAGCGTCCGGACAGGAAACAATGAGCAGTTCTTC.